This T cell receptor (beta chain) appears in the sequencing data of a study of technical replicates of blood from several donors (dated by TCRdb to about 2017). Based on the germline V gene (reference sequence), the CDR1 and CDR2 sequences are MNHNY and SVGAGI. Including cysteine and phenylalanine, the CDR3 has 13 amino acids. The kept DNA is CDR3 alone, 39 bases in frame from the first base. Trimming removed 7 bases from V and 2 bases from J, leaving 8 bases between the germline ends. Libraries were made using the immunoSEQ multiplex PCR assay. TCRdb provides this immuneACCESS table in a form limited to in-frame rearrangements. Some clones are lacking; in checked studies, under half of them reflect an unresolved V gene, and why the rest are absent is not known. The sample table contains tens of thousands of clones; only one count was recorded for about 97% of them. 0.25% to 0.35% of the sample is in the top ten clones.

Comments on this clone: Its binding antigen is unknown. It has no much larger one-base neighbor in the sample; base qualities were not kept.

Sequenced material: T cells isolated from PBMCs. The TCR comes from a human donor in good health. The chain uses TRBV6-6 and TRBJ2-2; confidence is insufficient to name the D gene. The nucleotides are TGTGCCAGCATGACTGATAACACCGGGGAGCTGTTTTTT. It translates as CASMTDNTGELFF.